One and the same sample provided the 10 T cell receptor beta chains below, sequenced in a study of cytomegalovirus exposure and HLA in healthy donors (dated 2017 in TCRdb). Receptor amplification or capture employed the immunoSEQ multiplex PCR assay. For the multiplex PCR, a mixture combining 60 forward primers for TCR Vbeta segments and 13 reverse primers for TCR Jbeta segments was used. Imported from immuneACCESS, the table was reduced by TCRdb to in-frame sequences with V and J called. These copies leave out some clones; in studies compared against another copy, an unresolved V gene accounts for under half, and the cause of the remainder is not known. In this sample the table shows about 80,000 clones, 60% to 80% of which occur a single time. Around 3.4% of the sample is held by the ten biggest clonotypes. The sequenced sample consisted of PBMCs. The receptors derive from a man in his fifties in good health and CMV-seronegative.

The chain joins TRBV6-5 to TRBJ2-2; 7 positions agree with TRBD2. Germline assignment: CDR1 MNHEY and CDR2 SVGAGI. This CDR3 is built from 15 residues. V was clipped by 6 bases and J by 6 bases; unmatched bases: 10. CDR3 nucleotides: TGTGCCAGCAGGCTGGTCCAGGGAGGGTCCGGGGAGCTGTTTTTT. Translating gives CASRLVQGGSGELFF.

The gene calls are TRBV10-3 and TRBJ2-5, with 11 bases matching TRBD2. The J call may be mistaken, given a closer DNA end match to TRBJ2-7. The CDR3 is 15 amino acids. Germline values: CDR1 ENHRY, CDR2 SYGVKD. The CDR3 spells CAISENSGGASEQYF. Here the CDR3 DNA reads TGTGCCATCAGTGAGAATAGCGGGGGGGCCTCCGAGCAGTACTTC.

The rearrangement joins TRBV2 to TRBJ1-5, with TRBD1 matching 7 bases. This CDR3 region has 17 residues. Germline CDR1 reads SNHLY; CDR2 reads FYNNEI. J gave up 0 bases and V 8 bases, and 13 bases lay outside the gene matches. In nucleotides, the CDR3 is TGTGCCAGCCGCCGGGGGACAGCGATAAATAGCAATCAGCCCCAGCATTTT. Translated: CASRRGTAINSNQPQHF. Full variable domain (missing parts from reference TRBV2 and TRBJ1-5): EPEVTQTPSHQVTQMGQEVILRCVPISNHLYFYWYRQILGQKVEFLVSFYNNEISEKSEIFDDQFSVERPDGSNFTLKIRSTKLEDSAMYFCASRRGTAINSNQPQHFGDGTRLSIL.

This chain uses TRBV28 with TRBJ1-1; 8 nucleotides agree with TRBD1. CDR1 MDHEN and CDR2 SYDVKM come from the germline V gene. The V segment lost 5 bases and the J segment 4 bases; nucleotides outside the gene matches: 6. The CDR3 contains 14 residues. Here the CDR3 DNA reads TGTGCCAGCAGTACCAGACAGGGGAGCACTGAAGCTTTCTTT. Amino acids: CASSTRQGSTEAFF.

V and J are TRBV6-5 and TRBJ2-7; TRBD2 agrees at 7 bases. The ends lost 1 base at V and 4 bases at J; junction bases unmatched: 4. This CDR3 region has 14 residues. In germline, CDR1 is MNHEY, CDR2 SVGAGI. CDR3 in amino acids: CASSYWGEGYEQYF. In DNA, the CDR3 is TGTGCCAGCAGTTACTGGGGGGAGGGGTACGAGCAGTACTTC.

This clone was observed a few times. This chain connects TRBV5-4 to TRBJ2-2; TRBD1 agrees at 8 bases. Germline values: CDR1 SGHNT, CDR2 YYREEE (reference sequence). The V segment lost 2 bases and the J segment 5 bases; nucleotides outside the gene matches: 5. The CDR3 totals 15 residues. CDR3 in amino acids: CASSLGQGETGELFF. The CDR3 DNA sequence: TGTGCCAGCAGCTTAGGACAGGGAGAGACCGGGGAGCTGTTTTTT. The full variable domain, completed using reference TRBV5-4 and TRBJ2-2, is ETGVTQSPTHLIKTRGQQVTLRCSSQSGHNTVSWYQQALGQGPQFIFQYYREEENGRGNFPPRFSGLQFPNYSSELNVNALELDDSALYLCASSLGQGETGELFFGEGSRLTVL.

The chain has TRBV5-8 and TRBJ2-7, with 9 nucleotides matching TRBD1. CDR3 length equals 16 residues. With V trimmed by 4 bases and J by 7 bases, 15 bases remained unmatched. Germline loops: CDR1 SGHTS, CDR2 YDEGEE. CDR3 loop: CASSPRGQGKTEEQYF. The CDR3 coding sequence is TGTGCCAGCAGCCCGAGAGGACAGGGGAAGACTGAGGAGCAGTACTTC.

This rearrangement joins TRBV11-2 to TRBJ2-7, with D unresolved. Per the germline V gene, CDR1 is SGHAT and CDR2 is FQNNGV. This CDR3 contains 11 residues. V lost 4 bases and J 6 bases, leaving 7 bases between the germline ends. CDR3 sequence (DNA): TGTGCCAGCAGCTCCTTCGGCGAGCAGTACTTC. It yields the protein CASSSFGEQYF.

CDR3 sequence: CSVSQDYEQYF. The CDR3 DNA is TGCAGCGTATCTCAGGACTACGAGCAGTACTTC. This chain connects TRBV29-1 to TRBJ2-7; D is ambiguous. V was cut by 6 bases and J by 3 bases, with 9 bases left in between. CDR1 is SQVTM and CDR2 is ANQGSEA in the germline V gene. This CDR3 is 11 amino acids long.

The V gene is TRBV7-8, the J gene TRBJ1-5; D is unresolved. This CDR3 contains 13 residues. Trimming left V 3 bases short and J 4 bases short, with 7 bases between. In germline, CDR1 is SGHVS, CDR2 FQNEAQ. CDR3 protein: CASSFEENQPQHF. The DNA for the CDR3 is TGTGCCAGCAGCTTTGAAGAGAATCAGCCCCAGCATTTT.